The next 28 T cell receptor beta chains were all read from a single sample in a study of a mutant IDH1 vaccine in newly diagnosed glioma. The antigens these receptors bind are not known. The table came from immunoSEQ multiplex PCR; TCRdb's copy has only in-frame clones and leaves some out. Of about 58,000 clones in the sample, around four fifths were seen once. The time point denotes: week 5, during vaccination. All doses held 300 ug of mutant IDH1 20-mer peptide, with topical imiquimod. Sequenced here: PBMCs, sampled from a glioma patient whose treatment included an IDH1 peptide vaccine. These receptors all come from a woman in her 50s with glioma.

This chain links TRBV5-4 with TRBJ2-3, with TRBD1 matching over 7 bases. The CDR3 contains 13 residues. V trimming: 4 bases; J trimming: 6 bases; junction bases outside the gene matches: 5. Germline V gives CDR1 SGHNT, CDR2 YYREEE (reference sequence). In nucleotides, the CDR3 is TGTGCCAGCAGCGCGACAGGGACCGATACGCAGTATTTT. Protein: CASSATGTDTQYF.

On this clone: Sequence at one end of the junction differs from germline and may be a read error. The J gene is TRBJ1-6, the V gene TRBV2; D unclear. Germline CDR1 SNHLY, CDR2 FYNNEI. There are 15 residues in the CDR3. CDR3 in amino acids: CASIEGYGVLAPLHF. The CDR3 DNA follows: TGTGCCAGCATTGAAGGATACGGGGTTTTGGCACCCCTCCACTTT.

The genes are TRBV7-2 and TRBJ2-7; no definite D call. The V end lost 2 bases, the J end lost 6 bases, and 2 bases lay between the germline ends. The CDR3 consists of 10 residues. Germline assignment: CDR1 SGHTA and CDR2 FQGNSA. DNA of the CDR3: TGTGCCAGCAGCTTAAGCGAGCAGTACTTC. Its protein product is CASSLSEQYF. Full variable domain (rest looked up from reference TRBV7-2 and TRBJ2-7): GAGVSQSPSNKVTEKGKDVELRCDPISGHTALYWYRQSLGQGLEFLIYFQGNSAPDKSGLPSDRFSAERTGGSVSTLTIQRTQQEDSAVYLCASSLSEQYFGPGTRLTVT.

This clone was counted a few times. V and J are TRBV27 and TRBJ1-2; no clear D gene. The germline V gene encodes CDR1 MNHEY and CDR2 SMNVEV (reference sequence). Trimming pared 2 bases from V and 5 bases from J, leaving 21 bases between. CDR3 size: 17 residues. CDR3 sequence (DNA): TGTGCCAGCAGTTTAGTGGGCGCGGAGGGAACGGGATATGGCTACACCTTC. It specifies CASSLVGAEGTGYGYTF.

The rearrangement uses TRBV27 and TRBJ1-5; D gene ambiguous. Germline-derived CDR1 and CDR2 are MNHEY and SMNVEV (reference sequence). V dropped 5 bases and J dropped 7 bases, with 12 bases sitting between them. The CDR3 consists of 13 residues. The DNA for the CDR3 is TGTGCCAGCAGTAGTTCATCAGGACAGCCCCAGCATTTT. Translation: CASSSSSGQPQHF.

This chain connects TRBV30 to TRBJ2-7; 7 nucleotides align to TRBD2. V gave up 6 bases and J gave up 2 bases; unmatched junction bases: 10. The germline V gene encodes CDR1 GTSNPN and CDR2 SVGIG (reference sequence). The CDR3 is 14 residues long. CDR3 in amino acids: CACKTGTTPYEQYF. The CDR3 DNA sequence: TGTGCCTGTAAAACCGGGACTACTCCCTACGAGCAGTACTTC.

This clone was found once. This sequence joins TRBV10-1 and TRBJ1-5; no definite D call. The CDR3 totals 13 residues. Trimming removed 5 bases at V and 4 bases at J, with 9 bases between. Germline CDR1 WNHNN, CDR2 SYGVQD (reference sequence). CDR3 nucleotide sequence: TGCGCCAGCAGTCCGGGAGCAAATCAGCCCCAGCATTTT. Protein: CASSPGANQPQHF.

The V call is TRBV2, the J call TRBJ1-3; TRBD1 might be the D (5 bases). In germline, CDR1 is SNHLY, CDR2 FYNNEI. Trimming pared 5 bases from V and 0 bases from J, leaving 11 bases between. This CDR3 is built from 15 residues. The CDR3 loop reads CASSPQVLSGNTIYF. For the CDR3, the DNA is TGTGCCAGCAGTCCACAGGTACTCTCTGGAAACACCATATATTTT.

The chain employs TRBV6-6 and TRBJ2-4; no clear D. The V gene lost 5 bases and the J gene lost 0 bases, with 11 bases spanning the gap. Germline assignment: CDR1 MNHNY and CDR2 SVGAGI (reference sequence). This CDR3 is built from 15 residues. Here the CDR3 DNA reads TGTGCCAGCAGTAACATGGGATTAGCCAAAAACATTCAGTACTTC. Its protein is CASSNMGLAKNIQYF.

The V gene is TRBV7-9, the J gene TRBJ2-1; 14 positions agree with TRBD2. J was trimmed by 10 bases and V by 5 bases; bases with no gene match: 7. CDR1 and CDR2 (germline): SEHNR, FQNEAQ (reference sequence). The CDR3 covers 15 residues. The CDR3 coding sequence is TGTGCCAGCAGCCTGACTAGCGGGGGGGTGGAAGAGCAGTTCTTC. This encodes CASSLTSGGVEEQFF.

The CDR3 DNA is TGTGCCAGCAGCATGGACAACAATCAGCCCCAGCATTTT. Residues: CASSMDNNQPQHF. The V and J genes are TRBV11-1 and TRBJ1-5; tentatively, D is TRBD1 (5 bases). Germline V gene sequence: CDR1 SGHAT, CDR2 FQDESV (reference sequence). This CDR3 contains 13 residues. Trimming took 5 bases from V and 3 from J, leaving 8 bases between them. Combining the CDR3 with reference TRBV11-1 and TRBJ1-5 gives the whole variable domain EAEVAQSPRYKITEKSQAVAFWCDPISGHATLYWYRQILGQGPELLVQFQDESVVDDSQLPKDRFSAERLKGVDSTLKIQPAELGDSAMYLCASSMDNNQPQHFGDGTRLSIL.

The CDR3: CASSALPGGAQHF. In DNA, the CDR3 is TGTGCCAGCAGTGCCCTTCCAGGAGGAGCCCAGCATTTT. The chain couples TRBV6-1 to TRBJ1-5, with D hard to call. CDR3 length: 13 residues. Germline values: CDR1 MNHNS, CDR2 SASEGT. V lost 4 bases to trimming and J lost 11 bases, with 15 bases between them.

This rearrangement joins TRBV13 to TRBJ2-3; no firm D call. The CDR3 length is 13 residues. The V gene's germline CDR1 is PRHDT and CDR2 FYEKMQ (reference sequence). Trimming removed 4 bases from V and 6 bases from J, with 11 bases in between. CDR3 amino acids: CASSWGRGDTQYF. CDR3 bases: TGTGCCAGCAGCTGGGGTCGTGGCGATACGCAGTATTTT. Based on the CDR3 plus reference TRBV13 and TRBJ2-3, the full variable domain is AAGVIQSPRHLIKEKRETATLKCYPIPRHDTVYWYQQGPGQDPQFLISFYEKMQSDKGSIPDRFSAQQFSDYHSELNMSSLELGDSALYFCASSWGRGDTQYFGPGTRLTVL.

CDR3 sequence reads: CASSTRDRGVGAYNSPLHF. The CDR3 coding sequence is TGTGCCAGCAGCACCCGGGACAGGGGAGTCGGGGCCTATAATTCACCCCTCCACTTT. The rearrangement uses TRBV7-2 and TRBJ1-6, with TRBD1 identical over 10 bases. CDR1 and CDR2 from the germline V gene are SGHTA and FQGNSA. With V trimmed by 5 bases and J by 2 bases, 12 bases remained unmatched. The CDR3 contains 19 residues. The entire variable domain, with the rest obtained from reference TRBV7-2 and TRBJ1-6, is as follows: GAGVSQSPSNKVTEKGKDVELRCDPISGHTALYWYRQSLGQGLEFLIYFQGNSAPDKSGLPSDRFSAERTGGSVSTLTIQRTQQEDSAVYLCASSTRDRGVGAYNSPLHFGNGTRLTVT.

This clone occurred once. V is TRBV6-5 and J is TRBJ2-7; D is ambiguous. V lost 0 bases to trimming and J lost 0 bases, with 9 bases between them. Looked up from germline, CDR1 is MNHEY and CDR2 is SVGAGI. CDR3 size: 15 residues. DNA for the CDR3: TGTGCCAGCAGTTACTCATACAGCCTCTCCTACGAGCAGTACTTC. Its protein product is CASSYSYSLSYEQYF.

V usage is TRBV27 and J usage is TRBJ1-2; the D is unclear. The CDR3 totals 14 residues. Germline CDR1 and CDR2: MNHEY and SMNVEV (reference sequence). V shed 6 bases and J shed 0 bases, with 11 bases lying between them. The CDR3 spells CASSDRPTNYGYTF. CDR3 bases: TGTGCCAGCAGCGATCGTCCTACTAACTATGGCTACACCTTC.

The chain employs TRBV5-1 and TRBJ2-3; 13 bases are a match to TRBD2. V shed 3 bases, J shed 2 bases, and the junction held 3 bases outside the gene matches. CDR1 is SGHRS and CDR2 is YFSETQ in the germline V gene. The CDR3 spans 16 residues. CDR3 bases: TGCGCCAGCAGCTGGGGACTAGCGGGGATCACAGATACGCAGTATTTT. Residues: CASSWGLAGITDTQYF.

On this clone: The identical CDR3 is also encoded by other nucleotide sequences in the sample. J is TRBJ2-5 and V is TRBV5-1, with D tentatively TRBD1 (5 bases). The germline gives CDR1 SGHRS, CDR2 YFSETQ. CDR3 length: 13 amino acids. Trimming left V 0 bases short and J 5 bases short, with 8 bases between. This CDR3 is CASSLGGQETQYF. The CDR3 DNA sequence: TGCGCCAGCAGCTTGGGGGGCCAGGAGACCCAGTACTTC.

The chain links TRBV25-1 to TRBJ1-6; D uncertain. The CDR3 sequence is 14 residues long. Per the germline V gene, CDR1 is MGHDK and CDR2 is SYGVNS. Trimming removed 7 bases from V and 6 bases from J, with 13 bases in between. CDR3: CASTAAALNSPLHF. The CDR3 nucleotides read TGTGCCAGCACTGCCGCCGCCCTTAATTCACCCCTCCACTTT.

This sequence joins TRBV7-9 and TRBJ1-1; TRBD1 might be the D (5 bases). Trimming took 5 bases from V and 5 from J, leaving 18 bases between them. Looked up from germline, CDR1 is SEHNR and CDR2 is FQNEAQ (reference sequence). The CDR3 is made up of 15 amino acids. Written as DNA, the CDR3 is TGTGCCAGCAGCCTCCACAGGTTCCCTGGGACTGAAGCTTTCTTT. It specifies CASSLHRFPGTEAFF.

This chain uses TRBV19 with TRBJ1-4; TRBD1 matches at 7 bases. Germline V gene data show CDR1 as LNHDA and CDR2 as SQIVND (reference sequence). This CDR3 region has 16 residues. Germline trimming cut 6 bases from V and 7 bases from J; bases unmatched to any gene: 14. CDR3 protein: CASSSRRQGLGEKLFF. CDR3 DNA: TGTGCCAGTAGCTCCCGGAGACAGGGTCTAGGTGAAAAACTGTTTTTT.

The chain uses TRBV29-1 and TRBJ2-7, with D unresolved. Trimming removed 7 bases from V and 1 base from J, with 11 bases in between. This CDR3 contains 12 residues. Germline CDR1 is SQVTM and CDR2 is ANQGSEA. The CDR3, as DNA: TGCAGCGGAATGACCCTTTCCTACGAGCAGTACTTC. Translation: CSGMTLSYEQYF.

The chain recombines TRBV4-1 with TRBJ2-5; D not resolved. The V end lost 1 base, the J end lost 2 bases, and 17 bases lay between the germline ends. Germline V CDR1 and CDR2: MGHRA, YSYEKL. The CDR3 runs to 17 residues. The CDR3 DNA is TGCGCCAGCAGCCAAGGGCCAGCCCCCAGCCTACAAGAGACCCAGTACTTC. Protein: CASSQGPAPSLQETQYF.

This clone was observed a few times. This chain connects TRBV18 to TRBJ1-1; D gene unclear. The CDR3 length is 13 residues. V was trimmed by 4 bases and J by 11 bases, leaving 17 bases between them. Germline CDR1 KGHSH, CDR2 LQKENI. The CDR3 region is CASSLAPDPAAFF. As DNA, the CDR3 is TGTGCCAGCTCACTAGCTCCGGACCCAGCGGCTTTCTTT.

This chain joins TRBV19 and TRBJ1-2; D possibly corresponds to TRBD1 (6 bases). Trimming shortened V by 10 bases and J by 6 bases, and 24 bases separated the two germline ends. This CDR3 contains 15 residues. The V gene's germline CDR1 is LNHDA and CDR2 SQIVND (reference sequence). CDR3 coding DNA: TGTGCCACATTACGACAGGAATCTGTCCTTGATGGCTACACCTTC. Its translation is CATLRQESVLDGYTF.

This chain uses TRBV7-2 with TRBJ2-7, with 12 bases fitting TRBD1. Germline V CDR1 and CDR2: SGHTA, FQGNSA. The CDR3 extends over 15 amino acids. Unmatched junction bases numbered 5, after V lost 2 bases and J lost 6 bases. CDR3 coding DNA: TGTGCCAGCAGCTTAAAAGGGACAGGGGGCGCCGAGCAGTACTTC. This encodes CASSLKGTGGAEQYF.

In DNA, the CDR3 is TGCAGTGCTAGACCCGGGAATACGCAGTATTTT. Amino acid sequence: CSARPGNTQYF. V is TRBV20-1 and J is TRBJ2-3; TRBD2 is a possible D gene (5 bases). CDR3 length equals 11 residues. V shed 2 bases and J shed 7 bases, with 7 bases lying between them. Germline lookup yields CDR1 DFQATT and CDR2 SNEGSKA (reference sequence).

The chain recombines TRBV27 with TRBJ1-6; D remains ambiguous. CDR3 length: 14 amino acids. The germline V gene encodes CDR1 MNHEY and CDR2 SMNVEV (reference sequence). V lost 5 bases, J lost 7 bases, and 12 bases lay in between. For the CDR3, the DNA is TGTGCCAGCAGTCTCATTGGTCGGAATTCACCCCTCCACTTT. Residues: CASSLIGRNSPLHF.